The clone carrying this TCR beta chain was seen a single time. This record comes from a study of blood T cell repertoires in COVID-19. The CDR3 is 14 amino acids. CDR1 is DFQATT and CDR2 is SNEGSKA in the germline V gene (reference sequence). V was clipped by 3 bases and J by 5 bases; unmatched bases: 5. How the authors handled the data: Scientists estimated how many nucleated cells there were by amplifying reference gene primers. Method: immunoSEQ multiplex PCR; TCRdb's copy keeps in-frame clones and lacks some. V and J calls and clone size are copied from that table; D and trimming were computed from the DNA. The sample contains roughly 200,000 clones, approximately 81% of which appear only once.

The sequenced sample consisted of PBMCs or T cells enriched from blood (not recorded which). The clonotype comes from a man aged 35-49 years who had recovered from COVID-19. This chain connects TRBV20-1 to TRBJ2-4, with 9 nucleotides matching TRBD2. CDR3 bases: TGCAGTGCTAGTCGGCGGGAGGGCCAAAACATTCAGTACTTC. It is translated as CSASRREGQNIQYF.